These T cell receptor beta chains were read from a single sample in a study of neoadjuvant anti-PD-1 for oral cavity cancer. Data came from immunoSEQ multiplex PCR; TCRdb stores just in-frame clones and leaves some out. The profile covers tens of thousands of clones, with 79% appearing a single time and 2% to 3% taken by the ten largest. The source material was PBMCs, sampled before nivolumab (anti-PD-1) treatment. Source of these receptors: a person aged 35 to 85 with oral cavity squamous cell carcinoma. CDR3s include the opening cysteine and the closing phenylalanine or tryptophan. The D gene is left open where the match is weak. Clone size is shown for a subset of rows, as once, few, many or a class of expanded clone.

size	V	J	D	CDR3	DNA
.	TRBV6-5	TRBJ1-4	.	CASSYGRATNEKLFF	TGTGCCAGCAGTTACGGCAGAGCAACTAATGAAAAACTGTTTTTT
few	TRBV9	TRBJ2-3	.	CASSARADTQYF	TGTGCCAGCAGCGCCAGGGCAGATACGCAGTATTTT
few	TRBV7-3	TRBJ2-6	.	CASSLTSGANVLTF	TGTGCCAGCAGCCTCACCTCCGGGGCCAACGTCCTGACTTTC
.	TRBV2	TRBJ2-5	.	CASSGRLGAETQYF	TGTGCCAGCAGTGGTCGTCTAGGAGCTGAGACCCAGTACTTC
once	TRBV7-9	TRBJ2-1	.	CASSPRRAALSSYNEQFF	TGTGCCAGCAGCCCCCGGCGGGCAGCCTTAAGCTCCTACAATGAGCAGTTCTTC
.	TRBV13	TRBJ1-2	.	CASSVGTGTGGYTF	TGTGCCAGCAGCGTGGGTACGGGGACCGGCGGCTACACCTTC
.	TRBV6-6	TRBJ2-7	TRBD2	CASSRGGLGDYEQYF	TGTGCCAGCAGCCGAGGCGGACTAGGGGACTACGAGCAGTACTTC
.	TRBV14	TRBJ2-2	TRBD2	CASSQGTSTTNTGELFF	TGTGCCAGCAGCCAAGGGACTAGCACAACGAACACCGGGGAGCTGTTTTTT
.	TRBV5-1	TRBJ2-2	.	CASRSGTLNTGELFF	TGCGCCAGCAGGTCCGGGACACTCAACACCGGGGAGCTGTTTTTT
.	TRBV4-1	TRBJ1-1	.	CASSQVQTSNTEAFF	TGCGCCAGCAGCCAAGTCCAGACATCGAACACTGAAGCTTTCTTT
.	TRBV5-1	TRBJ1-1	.	CASSLEWANTEAFF	TGCGCCAGCAGCTTGGAATGGGCGAACACTGAAGCTTTCTTT
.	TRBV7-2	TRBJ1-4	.	CASSLDRTGKLFF	TGTGCCAGCAGCTTAGACAGGACGGGAAAACTGTTTTTT
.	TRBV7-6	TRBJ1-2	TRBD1	CASSPQSTGGYTF	TGTGCCAGCAGCCCGCAATCGACAGGGGGCTACACCTTC
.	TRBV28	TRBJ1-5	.	CASSSGGNNQPQHF	TGTGCCAGCAGTTCCGGAGGGAACAATCAGCCCCAGCATTTT
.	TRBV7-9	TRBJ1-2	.	CASRSSGWKGRNYGYTF	TGTGCCAGCAGGTCTTCCGGATGGAAGGGAAGAAACTATGGCTACACCTTC
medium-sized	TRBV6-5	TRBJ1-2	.	CASSYSRFGTSGYTF	TGTGCCAGCAGTTACTCGCGATTTGGGACAAGTGGCTACACCTTC
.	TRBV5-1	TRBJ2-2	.	CASRGQGDTGELFF	TGCGCCAGCCGAGGGCAGGGAGACACCGGGGAGCTGTTTTTT
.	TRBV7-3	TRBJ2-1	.	CASSQGQNNEQFF	TGTGCCAGCAGCCAAGGACAGAACAATGAGCAGTTCTTC
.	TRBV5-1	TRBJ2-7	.	CASNQPPYEQYF	TGCGCCAGCAACCAACCACCCTACGAGCAGTACTTC
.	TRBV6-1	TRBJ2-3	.	CASSGRTQGDTQYF	TGTGCCAGCAGTGGGAGGACCCAGGGAGATACGCAGTATTTT
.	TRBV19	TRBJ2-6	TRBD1	CASSIPQGVGANVLTF	TGTGCCAGTAGTATACCCCAGGGGGTTGGAGCCAACGTCCTGACTTTC
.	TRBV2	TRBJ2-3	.	CASSPQGSRDTQYF	TGTGCCAGCAGTCCACAGGGTTCGCGAGATACGCAGTATTTT
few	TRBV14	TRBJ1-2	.	CASSPNPRAPYGYTF	TGTGCCAGCAGCCCAAACCCCCGGGCTCCCTATGGCTACACCTTC
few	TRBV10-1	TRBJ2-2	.	CASSRDPTGELFF	TGCGCCAGCAGCAGGGACCCCACCGGGGAGCTGTTTTTT
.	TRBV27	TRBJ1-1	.	CASSLYGGLAEAFF	TGTGCCAGCAGTTTATATGGGGGGCTAGCTGAAGCTTTCTTT